What follows is one TCR beta chain and its context. This entry comes from a study of blood T cell repertoires in COVID-19. In the study overall: From the United States, Italy and Spain came samples of acute and convalescent COVID-19. T cells, B-cell-depleted T cells, or PBMCs supplied cDNA or gDNA.

In the authors' workflow: The assay estimated nucleated cells by amplifying reference gene primers. Sequenced by immunoSEQ multiplex PCR; TCRdb stores in-frame clones only, minus some. The V and J calls and the clone size are those of that table, but D and trimming were determined from the DNA. The sample contains 87,000 or so clones, over 80% of which appear only once. Looked up from germline, CDR1 is SGHDT and CDR2 is YYEEEE. The ends were cut back, 2 bases at V and 5 bases at J, with 8 bases in the middle. The CDR3 totals 13 residues. This clonotype was obtained from a woman aged 70-85 years with acute or convalescent COVID-19. Specimen: peripheral blood. This chain uses TRBV5-6 with TRBJ1-5; weak D call: TRBD1 (5 bases). As DNA, the CDR3 is TGTGCCAGCAGCTTTTCGGGGGATCAGCCCCAGCATTTT. Amino acid sequence: CASSFSGDQPQHF.